One TCR beta chain is described in this entry. Libraries of TCR beta came from iRepertoire HTBI primers plus Arm-PCR of CDR3 regions. MiXCR, applied by TCRdb to the multiplex PCR reads, yields one record per CDR3 protein. The sample has a few hundred thousand distinct CDR3 sequences; about 20% are singletons. Time point meaning: persistent/refractory GD, antithyroid drugs over 5 years with positive TRAb. PBMCs provided the RNA from which the TCR library was made. CDR3 size: 15 residues. Germline V gene sequence: CDR1 DFQATT, CDR2 SNEGSKA (reference sequence). J gave up 4 bases and V 5 bases, and 8 bases lay outside the gene matches. The sample is drawn from a study of regulatory T cells in long-lasting Graves disease. In the study overall: Disease was considered persistent Graves' disease after over 5 years of antithyroid drugs (with positive TSH receptor antibodies).

V gene TRBV20-1 combines with J gene TRBJ2-4; 10 nucleotides align to TRBD2. This TCR was recovered from a female donor with Graves disease. This material consisted of peripheral blood mononuclear cells (PBMCs), taken when the disease was refractory, from a patient treated with antithyroid drugs. The CDR3 DNA is TGCAGTGCTGGAACCGGGACTAGCGTAAAAAACATTCAGTACTTC. Amino acid sequence: CSAGTGTSVKNIQYF.